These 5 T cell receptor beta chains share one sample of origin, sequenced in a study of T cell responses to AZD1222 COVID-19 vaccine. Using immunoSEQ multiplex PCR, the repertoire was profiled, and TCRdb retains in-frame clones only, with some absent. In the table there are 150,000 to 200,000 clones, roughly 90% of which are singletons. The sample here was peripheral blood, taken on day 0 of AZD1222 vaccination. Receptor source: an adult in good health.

CDR3 loop: CSVVGQGAWNNEQFF. The CDR3 region has the DNA TGCAGCGTTGTGGGACAGGGGGCATGGAACAATGAGCAGTTCTTC. The chain employs TRBV29-1 and TRBJ2-1; 12 nucleotides match TRBD1. Looked up from germline, CDR1 is SQVTM and CDR2 is ANQGSEA. The CDR3 runs to 15 residues. Trimming removed 4 bases from V and 5 bases from J; junction bases left unmatched: 6.

The CDR3, as DNA: TGTGCCATCAGTGAGGAGGGAGGGCCTCCTGAGCAGTTCTTC. As protein: CAISEEGGPPEQFF. This chain links TRBV10-3 with TRBJ2-1; 7 nucleotides line up with TRBD2. CDR3 length equals 14 residues. CDR1 and CDR2 (germline): ENHRY, SYGVKD. V gave up 2 bases and J gave up 9 bases; unmatched junction bases: 7.

CDR3 protein: CASSLVLSQTNQPQHF. DNA for the CDR3: TGTGCCAGCAGCTTGGTTCTATCCCAGACGAATCAGCCCCAGCATTTT. The V and J genes are TRBV5-4 and TRBJ1-5; D unclear. Germline CDR1 SGHNT, CDR2 YYREEE (reference sequence). This CDR3 has 16 amino acids. Trimming took 0 bases from V and 4 from J, leaving 14 bases between them.

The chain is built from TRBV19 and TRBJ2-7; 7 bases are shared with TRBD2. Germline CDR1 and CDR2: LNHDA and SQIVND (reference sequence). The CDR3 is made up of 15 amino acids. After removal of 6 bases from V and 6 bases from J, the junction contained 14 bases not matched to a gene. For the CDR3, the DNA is TGTGCCAGTAGCCGCCAGGGAGGGAGGGCCTTCGAGCAGTACTTC. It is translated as CASSRQGGRAFEQYF.

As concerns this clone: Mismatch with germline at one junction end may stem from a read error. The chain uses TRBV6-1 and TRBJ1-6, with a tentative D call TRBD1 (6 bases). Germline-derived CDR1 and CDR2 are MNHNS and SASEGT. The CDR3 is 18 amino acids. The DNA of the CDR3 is TGTGCCAGCAGTCAAGCCAGGGGAACGAGCTCCTATAATTCACCCCTCCACTTT. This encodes CASSQARGTSSYNSPLHF.